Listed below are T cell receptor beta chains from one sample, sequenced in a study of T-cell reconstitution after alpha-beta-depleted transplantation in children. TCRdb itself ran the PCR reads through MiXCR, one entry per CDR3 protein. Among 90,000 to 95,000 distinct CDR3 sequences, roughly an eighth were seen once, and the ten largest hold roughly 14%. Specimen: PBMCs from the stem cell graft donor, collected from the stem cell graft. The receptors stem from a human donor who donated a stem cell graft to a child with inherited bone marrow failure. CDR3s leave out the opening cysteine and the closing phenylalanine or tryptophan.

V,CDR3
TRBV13,ASRGQGVETQY
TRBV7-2,ASSLAGGNEPQH
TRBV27,ASSWTVESTDTQY
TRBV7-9,ASSLGQGVASNQPQH
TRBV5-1,ASSFSAVSSYNSPLH
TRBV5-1,ASSPTSPSTDTQY
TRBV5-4,ASSYASGVEETQY
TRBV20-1,SARQGLTEAF
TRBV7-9,ASSFPRTDTQY
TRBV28,ASTLKSAIDNSPLH
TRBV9,ASSPSWGEQF
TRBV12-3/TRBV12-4,ASSSTSGSLGGAQY
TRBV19,ASSEDRAYGYT
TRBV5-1,ASSQRTSSTDTQY
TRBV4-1,ASSQFPGQGSAGELF
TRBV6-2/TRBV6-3,ASTGLAGMYEQY
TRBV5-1,ASSLGEGDGYT
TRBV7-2,ASSLQLGRSYGYT
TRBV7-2,ASSLTEWSNYGYT
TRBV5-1,ASSLTNNEQF
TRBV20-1,SAREAPDYGYT
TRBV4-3,ASSQEPRAGELF